One T cell receptor (beta chain) is described in this entry. Original data processing: Cell counts per sample came from amplifying reference gene primers. Generated by immunoSEQ multiplex PCR, the TCRdb table keeps only in-frame clones and is missing some. The D gene and trimming were derived from the DNA, and the V and J assignments and clone size from that table. Among over 200,000 clones listed, about 90% were seen once. The CDR3 runs to 16 residues. Germline V gives CDR1 SGHRS, CDR2 YFSETQ. J was trimmed by 4 bases and V by 3 bases; bases with no gene match: 6. The data derive from a study of blood T cell repertoires in COVID-19. In Seattle, patients joined the study during active infection and were tracked longitudinally.

The V gene is TRBV5-1, the J gene TRBJ2-1; 11 bases map to TRBD2. This TCR came from a person under 30 with COVID-19, enrolled during active disease. The sample taken for sequencing was peripheral blood. In nucleotides, the CDR3 is TGCGCCAGCAGCTACCTAGCGGGAGGCTTGTACAATGAGCAGTTCTTC. This encodes CASSYLAGGLYNEQFF.